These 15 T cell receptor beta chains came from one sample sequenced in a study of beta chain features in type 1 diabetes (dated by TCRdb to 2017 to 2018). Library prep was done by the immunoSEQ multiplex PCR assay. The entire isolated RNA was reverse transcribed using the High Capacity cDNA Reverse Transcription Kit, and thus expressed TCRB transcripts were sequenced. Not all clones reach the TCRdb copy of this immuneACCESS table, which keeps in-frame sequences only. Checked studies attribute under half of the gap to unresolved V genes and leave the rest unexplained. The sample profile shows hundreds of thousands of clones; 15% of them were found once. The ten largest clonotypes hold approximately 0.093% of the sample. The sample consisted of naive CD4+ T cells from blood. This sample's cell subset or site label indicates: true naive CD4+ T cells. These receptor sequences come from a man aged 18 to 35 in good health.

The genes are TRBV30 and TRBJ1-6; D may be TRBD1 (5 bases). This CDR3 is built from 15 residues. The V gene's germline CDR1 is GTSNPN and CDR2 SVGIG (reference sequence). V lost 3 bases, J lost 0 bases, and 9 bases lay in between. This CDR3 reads CAWRDTSSYNSPLHF. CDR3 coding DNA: TGTGCCTGGAGGGACACTAGCTCCTATAATTCACCCCTCCACTTT. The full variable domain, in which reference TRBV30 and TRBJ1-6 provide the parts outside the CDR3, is SQTIHQWPATLVQPVGSPLSLECTVEGTSNPNLYWYRQAAGRGLQLLFYSVGIGQISSEVPQNLSASRPQDRQFILSSKKLLLSDSGFYLCAWRDTSSYNSPLHFGNGTRLTVT.

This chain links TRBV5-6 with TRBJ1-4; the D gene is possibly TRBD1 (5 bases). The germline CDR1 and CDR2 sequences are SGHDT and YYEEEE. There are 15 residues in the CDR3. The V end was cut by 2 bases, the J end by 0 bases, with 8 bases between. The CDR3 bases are TGTGCCAGCAGCTTACGACAGCCAACTAATGAAAAACTGTTTTTT. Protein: CASSLRQPTNEKLFF. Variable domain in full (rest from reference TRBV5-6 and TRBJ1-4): DAGVTQSPTHLIKTRGQQVTLRCSPKSGHDTVSWYQQALGQGPQFIFQYYEEEERQRGNFPDRFSGHQFPNYSSELNVNALLLGDSALYLCASSLRQPTNEKLFFGSGTQLSVL.

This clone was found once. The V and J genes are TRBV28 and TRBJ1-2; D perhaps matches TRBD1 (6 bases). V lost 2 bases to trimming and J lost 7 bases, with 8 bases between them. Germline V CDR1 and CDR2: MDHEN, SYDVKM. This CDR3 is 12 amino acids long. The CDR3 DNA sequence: TGTGCCAGCAGTTTACGGGACACTGGCTACACCTTC. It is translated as CASSLRDTGYTF.

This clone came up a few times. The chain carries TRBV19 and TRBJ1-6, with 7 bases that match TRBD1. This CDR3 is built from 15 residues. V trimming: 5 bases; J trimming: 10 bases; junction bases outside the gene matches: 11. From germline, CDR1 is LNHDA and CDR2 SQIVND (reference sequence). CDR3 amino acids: CASSPPTGFGSPLHF. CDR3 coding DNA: TGTGCCAGTAGTCCCCCGACAGGGTTCGGATCACCCCTCCACTTT.

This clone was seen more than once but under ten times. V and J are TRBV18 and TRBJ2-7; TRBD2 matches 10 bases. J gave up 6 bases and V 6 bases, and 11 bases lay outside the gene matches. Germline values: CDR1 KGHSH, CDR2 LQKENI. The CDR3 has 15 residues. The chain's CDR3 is CASSPKPSGSAEQYF. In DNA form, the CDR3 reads TGTGCCAGCTCCCCCAAGCCTAGCGGGAGCGCCGAGCAGTACTTC. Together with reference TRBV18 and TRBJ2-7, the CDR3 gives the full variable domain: NAGVMQNPRHLVRRRGQEARLRCSPMKGHSHVYWYRQLPEEGLKFMVYLQKENIIDESGMPKERFSAEFPKEGPSILRIQQVVRGDSAAYFCASSPKPSGSAEQYFGPGTRLTVT.

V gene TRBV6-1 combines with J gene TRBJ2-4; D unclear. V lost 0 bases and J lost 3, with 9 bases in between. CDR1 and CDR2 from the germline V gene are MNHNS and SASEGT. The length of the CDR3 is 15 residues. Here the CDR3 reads CASSEAQVGKNIQYF. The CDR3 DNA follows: TGTGCCAGCAGTGAAGCGCAGGTTGGCAAAAACATTCAGTACTTC.

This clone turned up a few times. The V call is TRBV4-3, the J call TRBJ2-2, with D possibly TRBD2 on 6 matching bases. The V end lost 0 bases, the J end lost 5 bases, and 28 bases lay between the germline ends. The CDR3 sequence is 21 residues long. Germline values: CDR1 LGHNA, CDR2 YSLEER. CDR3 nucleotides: TGCGCCAGCAGCCAAGATTGGGTTCGAATGGGGAGGCGGCGAGTGACCGGGGAGCTGTTTTTT. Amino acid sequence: CASSQDWVRMGRRRVTGELFF.

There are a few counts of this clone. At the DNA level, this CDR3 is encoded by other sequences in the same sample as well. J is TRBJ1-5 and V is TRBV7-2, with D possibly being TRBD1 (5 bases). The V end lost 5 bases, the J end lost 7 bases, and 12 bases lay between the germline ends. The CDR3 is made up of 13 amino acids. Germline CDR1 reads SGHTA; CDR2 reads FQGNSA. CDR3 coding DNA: TGTGCCAGCAGCCAGGGCGGGAACCAGCCCCAGCATTTT. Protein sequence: CASSQGGNQPQHF.

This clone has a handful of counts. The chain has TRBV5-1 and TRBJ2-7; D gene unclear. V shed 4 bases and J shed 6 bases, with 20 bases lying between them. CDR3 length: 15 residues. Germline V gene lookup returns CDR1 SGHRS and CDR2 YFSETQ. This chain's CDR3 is CASSGGSMKPGEQYF. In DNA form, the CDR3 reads TGCGCCAGCAGCGGTGGTTCTATGAAACCTGGCGAGCAGTACTTC.

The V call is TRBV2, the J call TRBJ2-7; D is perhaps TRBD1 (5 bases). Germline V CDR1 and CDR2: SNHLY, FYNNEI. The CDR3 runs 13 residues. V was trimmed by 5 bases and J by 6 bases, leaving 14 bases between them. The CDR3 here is CASSRIQDIEQYF. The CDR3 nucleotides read TGTGCCAGCAGTAGGATACAGGACATCGAGCAGTACTTC.

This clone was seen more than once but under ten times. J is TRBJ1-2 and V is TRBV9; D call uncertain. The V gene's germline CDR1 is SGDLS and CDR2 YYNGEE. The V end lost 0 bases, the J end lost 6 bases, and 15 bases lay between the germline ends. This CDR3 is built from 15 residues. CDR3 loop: CASSVEAPPGDGYTF. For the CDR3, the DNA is TGTGCCAGCAGCGTAGAGGCTCCACCTGGGGATGGCTACACCTTC. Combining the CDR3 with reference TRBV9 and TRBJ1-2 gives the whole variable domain DSGVTQTPKHLITATGQRVTLRCSPRSGDLSVYWYQQSLDQGLQFLIQYYNGEERAKGNILERFSAQQFPDLHSELNLSSLELGDSALYFCASSVEAPPGDGYTFGSGTRLTVV.

The CDR3 DNA sequence: TGTGCCATCAGTGAGCCCGGGACACCCAGCAATCAGCCCCAGCATTTT. As protein: CAISEPGTPSNQPQHF. The rearrangement links TRBV10-3 to TRBJ1-5; tentative D call: TRBD1 (6 bases). CDR3 length equals 16 residues. Germline V gene data show CDR1 as ENHRY and CDR2 as SYGVKD. The V end was cut by 2 bases, the J end by 1 base, with 12 bases between.

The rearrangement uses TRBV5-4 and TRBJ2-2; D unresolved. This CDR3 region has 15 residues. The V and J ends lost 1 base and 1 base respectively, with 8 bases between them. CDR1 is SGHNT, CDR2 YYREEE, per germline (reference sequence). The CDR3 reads CASSLSTLNTGELFF. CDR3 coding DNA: TGTGCCAGCAGCTTGTCGACTCTGAACACCGGGGAGCTGTTTTTT. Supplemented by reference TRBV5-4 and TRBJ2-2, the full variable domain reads ETGVTQSPTHLIKTRGQQVTLRCSSQSGHNTVSWYQQALGQGPQFIFQYYREEENGRGNFPPRFSGLQFPNYSSELNVNALELDDSALYLCASSLSTLNTGELFFGEGSRLTVL.

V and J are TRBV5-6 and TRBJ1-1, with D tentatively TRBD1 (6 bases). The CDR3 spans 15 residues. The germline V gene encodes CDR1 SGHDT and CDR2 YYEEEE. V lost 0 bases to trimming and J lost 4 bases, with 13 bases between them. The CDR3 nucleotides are TGTGCCAGCAGCTTGGTTCCAGGGGTTACCACTGAAGCTTTCTTT. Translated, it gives CASSLVPGVTTEAFF. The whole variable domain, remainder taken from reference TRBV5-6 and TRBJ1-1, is DAGVTQSPTHLIKTRGQQVTLRCSPKSGHDTVSWYQQALGQGPQFIFQYYEEEERQRGNFPDRFSGHQFPNYSSELNVNALLLGDSALYLCASSLVPGVTTEAFFGQGTRLTVV.

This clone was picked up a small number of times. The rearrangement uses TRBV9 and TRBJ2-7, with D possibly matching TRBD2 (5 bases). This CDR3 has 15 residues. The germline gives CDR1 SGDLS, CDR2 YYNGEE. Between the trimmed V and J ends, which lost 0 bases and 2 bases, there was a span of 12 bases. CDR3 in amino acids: CASSVASGRTYEQYF. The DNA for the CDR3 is TGTGCCAGCAGCGTAGCCAGCGGACGTACCTACGAGCAGTACTTC.